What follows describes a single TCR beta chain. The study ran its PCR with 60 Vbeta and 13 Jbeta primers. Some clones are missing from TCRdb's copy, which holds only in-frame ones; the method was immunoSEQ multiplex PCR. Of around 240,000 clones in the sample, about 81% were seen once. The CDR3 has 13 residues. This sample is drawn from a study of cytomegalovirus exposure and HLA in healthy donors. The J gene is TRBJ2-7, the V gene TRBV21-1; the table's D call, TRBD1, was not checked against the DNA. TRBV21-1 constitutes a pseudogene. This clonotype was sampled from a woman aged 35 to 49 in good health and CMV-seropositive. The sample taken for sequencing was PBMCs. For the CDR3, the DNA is TGTGCCAGCAGCACCCTTACCAGCTACGAGCAGTACTTC. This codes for CASSTLTSYEQYF.